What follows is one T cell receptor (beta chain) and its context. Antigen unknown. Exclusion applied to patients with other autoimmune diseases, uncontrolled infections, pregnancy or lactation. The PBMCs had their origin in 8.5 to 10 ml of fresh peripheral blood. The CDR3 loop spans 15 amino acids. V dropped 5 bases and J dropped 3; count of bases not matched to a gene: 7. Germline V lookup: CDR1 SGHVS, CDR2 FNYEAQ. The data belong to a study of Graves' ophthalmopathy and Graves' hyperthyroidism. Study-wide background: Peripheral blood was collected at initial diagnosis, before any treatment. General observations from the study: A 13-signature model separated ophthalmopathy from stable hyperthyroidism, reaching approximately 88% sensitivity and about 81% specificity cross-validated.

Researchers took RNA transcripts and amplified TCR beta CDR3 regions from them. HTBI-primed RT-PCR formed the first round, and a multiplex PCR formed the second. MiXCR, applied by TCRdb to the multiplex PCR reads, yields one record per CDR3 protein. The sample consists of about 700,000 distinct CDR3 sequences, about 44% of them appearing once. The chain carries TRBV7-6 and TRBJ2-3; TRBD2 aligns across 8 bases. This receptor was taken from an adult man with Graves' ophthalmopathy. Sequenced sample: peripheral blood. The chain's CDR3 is CASSPVGLVTDTQYF. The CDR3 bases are TGTGCCAGCAGCCCCGTGGGACTAGTTACAGATACGCAGTATTTT.